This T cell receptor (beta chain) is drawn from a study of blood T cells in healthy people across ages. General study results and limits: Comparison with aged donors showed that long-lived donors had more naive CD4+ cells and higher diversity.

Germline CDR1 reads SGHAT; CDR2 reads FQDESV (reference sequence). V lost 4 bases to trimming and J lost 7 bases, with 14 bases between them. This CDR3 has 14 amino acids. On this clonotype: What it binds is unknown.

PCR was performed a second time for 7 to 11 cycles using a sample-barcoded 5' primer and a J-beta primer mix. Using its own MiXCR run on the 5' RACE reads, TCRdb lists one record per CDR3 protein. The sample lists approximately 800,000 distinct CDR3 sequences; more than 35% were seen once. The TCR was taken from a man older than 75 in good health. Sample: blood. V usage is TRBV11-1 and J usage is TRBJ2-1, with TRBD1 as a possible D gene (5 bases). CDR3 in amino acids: CASSSAQGLNEQFF. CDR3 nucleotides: TGTGCCAGCAGCTCCGCCCAGGGTTTGAATGAGCAGTTCTTC.